Sequencing of this TCR beta chain was carried out in a study of T-cell memory formation after mild COVID-19. TCRdb reprocessed the 5' RACE reads with MiXCR, giving one entry per CDR3 protein. Of some 54,000 distinct CDR3 sequences in the sample, over 7.5% were seen once. Study findings and constraints: Some clones that responded turned up in pre-infection memory, which suggests that cross-reactive memory joined in.

Trimming cost V 5 bases and J 5 bases, with 12 bases left between them. Germline V gene data show CDR1 as SGHTA and CDR2 as FQGNSA. This CDR3 region has 13 residues. This clonotype was counted at least ten times. As yet, its antigen is unknown. This clonotype originated in a young man who had mild COVID-19 (a few samples of this study predate the infection). Cell type and time point are not known. This sequence joins TRBV7-2 and TRBJ2-5; D is undetermined. Sequencing used PBMCs or a T cell subset sorted from them (not recorded which). The CDR3 DNA reads TGTGCCAGCAGCCCGAGGTCAATGGAGACCCAGTACTTC. It yields the protein CASSPRSMETQYF.